These 10 T cell receptor beta chains originate from one sample sequenced in a study of CD8+CD57+ T cells in acquired aplastic anemia (dated by TCRdb to between 2018 and 2020). The patients picked for sequencing were ones in whom flow cytometry had shown an expansion of CD8+CD57+ cells. The sample was run on an Illumina HiSeq 2000. TCR beta VDJ combination and CDR3 sequence profiling used genomic DNA as the template. The public reads were reanalyzed by TCRdb: fastp trimming at Q25, MiXCR alignment, in-frame beta chains only. Entries are consolidated by CDR3 protein sequence, retaining the most common genes and DNA. The sample data list under 250,000 distinct CDR3 sequences, and approximately 45% of these were observed just once. Approximately 8% of the sample is held by the ten biggest clonotypes. Specimen: sorted CD4+, CD8+, or CD8+CD57+ T cells (not recorded which) from PBMCs. The receptors originated from a human donor with aplastic anemia.

This clonotype was found many times. This chain joins TRBV14 and TRBJ1-5; weak D call: TRBD1 (6 bases). V gave up 4 bases and J gave up 4 bases, with 17 bases separating them. CDR1 is SGHDN, CDR2 FVKESK, per germline. The CDR3 consists of 16 residues. As DNA, the CDR3 is TGTGCCAGCAGCCCAAGACGGCAGCAGGGGAATCAGCCCCAGCATTTT. It codes for CASSPRRQQGNQPQHF. Looking up the rest from reference TRBV14 and TRBJ1-5 gives the full variable domain: EAGVTQFPSHSVIEKGQTVTLRCDPISGHDNLYWYRRVMGKEIKFLLHFVKESKQDESGMPNNRFLAERTGGTYSTLKVQPAELEDSGVYFCASSPRRQQGNQPQHFGDGTRLSIL.

As concerns this clonotype: It may be a read error: a sequence one base away is much more abundant. V gene TRBV7-3 combines with J gene TRBJ1-1; D uncertain. There are 20 residues in the CDR3. Trimming stripped 3 bases from V and 0 bases from J, with 26 bases between. The germline V gene has CDR1 SGHTA and CDR2 FQGTGA. The CDR3 loop reads CASSLHHLGRRIDMNTEAFF. In nucleotides, the CDR3 is TGTGCCAGCAGCTTGCATCATCTAGGCCGGAGAATAGATATGAACACTGAAGCTTTCTTT.

This chain links TRBV20-1 with TRBJ2-1, with 10 bases lining up with TRBD2. The V segment lost 2 bases and the J segment 7 bases; nucleotides outside the gene matches: 5. Germline CDR1 DFQATT, CDR2 SNEGSKA (reference sequence). CDR3 length: 14 amino acids. The CDR3 nucleotides are TGCAGTGCTAGAAAACTAGCGGGGAGTAATGAGCAGTTCTTC. It translates to CSARKLAGSNEQFF.

The chain combines TRBV19 with TRBJ2-1; D is tentatively TRBD1 or TRBD2 (7 bases each). Germline V gene data show CDR1 as LNHDA and CDR2 as SQIVND (reference sequence). The germline V and J ends were trimmed by 3 bases and 9 bases, with 15 bases remaining between them. The CDR3 consists of 14 residues. CDR3 sequence: CASSMGRGLGEQFF. The CDR3 DNA is TGTGCCAGTAGTATGGGGAGGGGGCTAGGTGAGCAGTTCTTC.

The chain has TRBV19 and TRBJ1-1, with no clear D. V dropped 6 bases and J dropped 6 bases, with 17 bases sitting between them. The CDR3 consists of 14 residues. Germline-derived CDR1 and CDR2 are LNHDA and SQIVND (reference sequence). The CDR3 spells CASSRRPNAPEAFF. The CDR3 DNA sequence: TGTGCCAGTAGCCGTAGACCCAACGCCCCTGAAGCTTTCTTT.

The rearrangement links TRBV6-1 to TRBJ2-7; 8 bases are shared with TRBD1. V shed 6 bases, J shed 4 bases, and the junction held 8 bases outside the gene matches. This CDR3 has 14 residues. Germline V lookup: CDR1 MNHNS, CDR2 SASEGT. The CDR3 sequence is CASRATGGMYEQYF. Written as DNA, the CDR3 is TGTGCCAGCAGGGCAACAGGGGGGATGTACGAGCAGTACTTC.

CDR3 bases: TGTGCCAGCACCCTCCTTTATGAAGGGGAACCTAGCTATGGCTACACCTTC. Protein sequence: CASTLLYEGEPSYGYTF. This chain uses TRBV6-5 with TRBJ1-2; weak D call: TRBD1 (5 bases). Germline CDR1 reads MNHEY; CDR2 reads SVGAGI. V was clipped by 7 bases and J by 4 bases, with 25 bases between them. The CDR3 runs 17 residues.

The chain carries TRBV7-6 and TRBJ2-5; D remains unclear. Deletions cut 4 bases from V and 2 bases from J, with 11 bases between. The germline V gene has CDR1 SGHVS and CDR2 FNYEAQ. This CDR3 is 14 amino acids long. This CDR3 reads CASSSAQLQETQYF. The CDR3, as DNA: TGTGCCAGCAGCTCAGCGCAACTTCAAGAGACCCAGTACTTC.

As to this clonotype: Mismatch with germline at one junction end may stem from a read error. V and J are TRBV10-3 and TRBJ1-1; a possible D gene is TRBD1 (5 bases). This CDR3 has 13 amino acids. Germline V gene data show CDR1 as ENHRY and CDR2 as SYGVKD. This CDR3 reads CAMRKTVNAEAFF. CDR3 DNA sequence: TGTGCCATGCGAAAGACAGTGAACGCTGAAGCTTTCTTT.

The rearrangement joins TRBV29-1 to TRBJ2-7, with 9 bases identical to TRBD1. Per the germline V gene, CDR1 is SQVTM and CDR2 is ANQGSEA. CDR3 length equals 14 residues. Unmatched junction bases numbered 7, after V lost 4 bases and J lost 3 bases. The CDR3 here is CSVGTGTGFYEQYF. In nucleotides, the CDR3 is TGCAGCGTTGGTACCGGGACAGGGTTCTACGAGCAGTACTTC.